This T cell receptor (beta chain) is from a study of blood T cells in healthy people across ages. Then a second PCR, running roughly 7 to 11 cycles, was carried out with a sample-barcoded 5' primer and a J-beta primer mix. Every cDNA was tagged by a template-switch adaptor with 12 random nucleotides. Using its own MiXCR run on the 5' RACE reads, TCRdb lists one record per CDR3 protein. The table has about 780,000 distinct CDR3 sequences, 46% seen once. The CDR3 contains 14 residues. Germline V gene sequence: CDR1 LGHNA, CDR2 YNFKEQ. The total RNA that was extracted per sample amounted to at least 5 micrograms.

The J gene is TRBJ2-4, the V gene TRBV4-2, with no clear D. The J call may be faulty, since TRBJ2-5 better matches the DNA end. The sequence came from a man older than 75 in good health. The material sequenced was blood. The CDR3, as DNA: TGTGCCAGCAGCCAAGAAGGCTCAACGGAGACCCAGTACTTC. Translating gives CASSQEGSTETQYF.